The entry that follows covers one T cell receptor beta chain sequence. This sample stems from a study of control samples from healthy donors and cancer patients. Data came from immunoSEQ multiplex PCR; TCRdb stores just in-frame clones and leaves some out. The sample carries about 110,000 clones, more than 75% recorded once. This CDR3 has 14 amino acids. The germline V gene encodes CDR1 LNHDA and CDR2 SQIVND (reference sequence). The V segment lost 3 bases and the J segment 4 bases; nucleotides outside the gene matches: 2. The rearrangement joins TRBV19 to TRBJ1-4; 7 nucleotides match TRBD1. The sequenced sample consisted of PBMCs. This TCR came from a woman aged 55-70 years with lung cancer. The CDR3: CASSMGQRNEKLFF. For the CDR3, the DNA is TGTGCCAGTAGTATGGGACAGCGTAATGAAAAACTGTTTTTT.